The next 12 T cell receptor beta chains were all read from a single sample in a study of blood T cell repertoires in COVID-19. Produced via immunoSEQ multiplex PCR; TCRdb's table is partial and in-frame only. The sample lists around 230,000 clones; 87% were seen once. Material: PBMCs or T cells enriched from blood (not recorded which). Every receptor here comes from a man aged 18 to 29 with acute COVID-19.

The J gene is TRBJ2-3, the V gene TRBV24-1, with D tentatively TRBD1 (6 bases). V was pared by 7 bases and J by 3 bases, with 16 bases between. There are 15 residues in the CDR3. CDR1 is KGHDR, CDR2 SFDVKD, per germline. CDR3 in DNA: TGTGCCACCAGGGGCAGGGGAGCCGGGACAGATACGCAGTATTTT. It yields the protein CATRGRGAGTDTQYF.

This chain joins TRBV9 and TRBJ2-1; 8 nucleotides match TRBD1. Per the germline V gene, CDR1 is SGDLS and CDR2 is YYNGEE. The CDR3 covers 12 residues. The ends lost 3 bases at V and 10 bases at J; junction bases unmatched: 3. The CDR3 protein is CASSERTGEQFF. The DNA of the CDR3 is TGTGCCAGCAGCGAGCGGACAGGGGAGCAGTTCTTC.

This chain connects TRBV5-4 to TRBJ2-5, with D possibly being TRBD2 (5 bases). Trimming left V 2 bases short and J 5 bases short, with 13 bases between. Germline V CDR1 and CDR2: SGHNT, YYREEE (reference sequence). This CDR3 is built from 14 residues. The CDR3 nucleotides are TGTGCCAGCAGCTTCGGAGGTAGCGAGGAGACCCAGTACTTC. This codes for CASSFGGSEETQYF.

This chain uses TRBV10-1 with TRBJ2-2, with TRBD1 identical over 9 bases. This CDR3 spans 13 amino acids. CDR1 and CDR2 (germline): WNHNN, SYGVQD (reference sequence). After removal of 10 bases from V and 3 bases from J, the junction contained 3 bases not matched to a gene. The CDR3 is CATRTGDTGELFF. In nucleotides, the CDR3 is TGCGCCACCCGGACAGGGGACACCGGGGAGCTGTTTTTT.

The chain employs TRBV7-3 and TRBJ1-1; D unresolved. Trimming left V 5 bases short and J 3 bases short, with 10 bases between. From germline, CDR1 is SGHTA and CDR2 FQGTGA. The CDR3 has 13 residues. This CDR3 is CASSRQEDTEAFF. For the CDR3, the DNA is TGTGCCAGCAGCCGCCAGGAGGACACTGAAGCTTTCTTT.

This chain joins TRBV7-5 and TRBJ2-7; the table's D call of TRBD2 was not tested on the DNA. TRBV7-5 is deemed a pseudogene. The CDR3 is made up of 15 amino acids. CDR3 loop: CARSPSGRADYEQYF. The DNA for the CDR3 is TGTGCCAGAAGCCCCAGCGGGAGGGCCGATTACGAGCAGTACTTC.

This clone was seen a handful of times. The rearrangement joins TRBV14 to TRBJ1-1; no reliable D call. The germline V gene has CDR1 SGHDN and CDR2 FVKESK. V lost 4 bases to trimming and J lost 0 bases, with 6 bases between them. This CDR3 is built from 13 residues. This CDR3 reads CASSRELNTEAFF. CDR3 DNA sequence: TGTGCCAGCAGCCGCGAGCTGAACACTGAAGCTTTCTTT.

The chain combines TRBV28 with TRBJ1-5; 9 bases align to TRBD1. The CDR3 has 15 amino acids. V was pared by 4 bases and J by 7 bases, with 8 bases of the junction left unmatched. Germline lookup yields CDR1 MDHEN and CDR2 SYDVKM. The CDR3 DNA reads TGTGCCAGCAGTTCCCCGACAGGGGGAGGACAGCCCCAGCATTTT. Translated: CASSSPTGGGQPQHF.

CDR3 bases: TGTGCCACCAGTGACCGACTAGGTAACACCGGGGAGCTGTTTTTT. As protein: CATSDRLGNTGELFF. This chain joins TRBV24-1 and TRBJ2-2; the D gene is possibly TRBD2 (6 bases). V lost 4 bases to trimming and J lost 2 bases, with 10 bases between them. The CDR3 is made up of 15 amino acids. Per the germline V gene, CDR1 is KGHDR and CDR2 is SFDVKD.

This chain joins TRBV5-8 and TRBJ2-5, with D possibly being TRBD1 (6 bases). The CDR3 extends over 14 amino acids. Germline V gene sequence: CDR1 SGHTS, CDR2 YDEGEE. Trimming shortened V by 4 bases and J by 1 base, and 11 bases separated the two germline ends. The CDR3 spells CASSIDRFQETQYF. The CDR3 coding sequence is TGTGCCAGCAGCATCGACAGGTTCCAAGAGACCCAGTACTTC. Based on the CDR3 plus reference TRBV5-8 and TRBJ2-5, the full variable domain is EAGVTQSPTHLIKTRGQQATLRCSPISGHTSVYWYQQALGLGLQFLLWYDEGEERNRGNFPPRFSGRQFPNYSSELNVNALELEDSALYLCASSIDRFQETQYFGPGTRLLVL.

The chain joins TRBV2 to TRBJ2-7, with 9 bases fitting TRBD1. V lost 11 bases and J lost 6; bases outside the gene matches: 11. Germline assignment: CDR1 SNHLY and CDR2 FYNNEI. The CDR3 length is 13 residues. The CDR3 region is CASYGGQGIEQYF. The CDR3 nucleotides read TGTGCCTCCTACGGGGGACAGGGTATCGAGCAGTACTTC.

V gene TRBV6-6 combines with J gene TRBJ1-2; D possibly corresponds to TRBD1 (6 bases). Trimming removed 4 bases at V and 2 bases at J, with 17 bases between. Germline V gene sequence: CDR1 MNHNY, CDR2 SVGAGI (reference sequence). The CDR3 consists of 16 residues. CDR3 in amino acids: CASSFPTQDSNYGYTF. The CDR3, as DNA: TGTGCCAGCAGTTTCCCCACCCAGGACAGCAACTATGGCTACACCTTC.